This record looks at one T cell receptor beta chain sequence and its context. The antigen is unknown. This sample was taken from a study of cytomegalovirus exposure and HLA in healthy donors. The study's findings and limits: Exclusion applied to some V segments, including TRBV6-2 and TRBV6-3, as they were indistinguishable. Later examination showed HLA-associated TCR beta chains had greater clonal expansion than equally common others.

The V and J ends lost 0 bases and 2 bases respectively, with 11 bases between them. The germline gives CDR1 LNHNV, CDR2 YYDKDF (reference sequence). The CDR3 extends over 15 amino acids. Donors in the study were healthy people who gave bone marrow. PCR used 60 Vbeta primers and 13 Jbeta primers. The repertoire was sequenced with immunoSEQ multiplex PCR; TCRdb's copy has only in-frame clones and lacks some. Of roughly 100,000 clones in the sample, approximately 73% were seen once. The sample consisted of PBMCs. The TCR sequence derives from a man in his forties in good health and CMV-seronegative. The rearrangement joins TRBV15 to TRBJ2-7; D remains unclear. As DNA, the CDR3 is TGTGCCACCAGCAGAGATTTCCAAGCGACCTACGAGCAGTACTTC. It codes for CATSRDFQATYEQYF.